These T cell receptor beta chains were read from a single sample in a study of T cell changes during pregnancy in multiple sclerosis. This table comes from immunoSEQ multiplex PCR, and its TCRdb copy is limited to in-frame clones, with some not included. Of 85,000 to 130,000 clones listed, around 93% are singletons. Sequenced material: peripheral blood, taken after pregnancy. Source of these receptors: a female donor with multiple sclerosis, enrolled in a pregnancy study. Each CDR3 is given with its conserved first and last residue. Each record gives: V gene, clone size, D gene, J gene, CDR3 length, CDR3 protein, CDR3 DNA. A D gene is named only where the DNA matches it firmly. Size is stated for part of the rows, as once, few or many counts, or as a class when the clone is expanded.

v_call: TRBV28
clone_size: once
d_call: TRBD2
j_call: TRBJ2-3
cdr3_length: 15
cdr3_aa: CASTTAGGPEDTQYF
cdr3_nt: TGTGCCAGCACGACAGCGGGAGGGCCAGAAGATACGCAGTATTTT

v_call: TRBV7-3
clone_size: -
d_call: -
j_call: TRBJ1-6
cdr3_length: 13
cdr3_aa: CASSYTYNSPLHF
cdr3_nt: TGTGCCAGCAGCTATACCTATAATTCACCCCTCCACTTT

v_call: TRBV27
clone_size: -
d_call: -
j_call: TRBJ2-1
cdr3_length: 14
cdr3_aa: CASSFQGRSDEQFF
cdr3_nt: TGTGCCAGCAGTTTCCAGGGAAGAAGCGATGAGCAGTTCTTC

v_call: TRBV2
clone_size: -
d_call: -
j_call: TRBJ1-2
cdr3_length: 15
cdr3_aa: CASSERLGANYGYTF
cdr3_nt: TGTGCCAGCAGTGAACGGTTGGGAGCTAACTATGGCTACACCTTC

v_call: TRBV28
clone_size: -
d_call: TRBD1
j_call: TRBJ2-5
cdr3_length: 19
cdr3_aa: CASSLLTETGTVLPETQYF
cdr3_nt: TGTGCCAGCAGTTTATTGACCGAAACCGGGACAGTTCTGCCGGAGACCCAGTACTTC

v_call: TRBV7-9
clone_size: many
d_call: -
j_call: TRBJ1-2
cdr3_length: 13
cdr3_aa: CASSPQLTGGYTF
cdr3_nt: TGTGCCAGCAGCCCACAGCTAACGGGGGGCTACACCTTC

v_call: TRBV4-2
clone_size: -
d_call: TRBD2
j_call: TRBJ2-3
cdr3_length: 18
cdr3_aa: CASSQVGGSIAGADTQYF
cdr3_nt: TGTGCCAGCAGCCAAGTAGGGGGTTCCATAGCGGGAGCAGATACGCAGTATTTT

v_call: TRBV6-1
clone_size: -
d_call: -
j_call: TRBJ1-3
cdr3_length: 16
cdr3_aa: CASSELGASSGNTIYF
cdr3_nt: TGTGCCAGCAGTGAATTGGGGGCTAGCTCTGGAAACACCATATATTTT

v_call: TRBV6-1
clone_size: once
d_call: TRBD1
j_call: TRBJ1-1
cdr3_length: 15
cdr3_aa: CASSTGQGVATEAFF
cdr3_nt: TGTGCCAGCAGTACGGGACAGGGGGTGGCCACTGAAGCTTTCTTT

v_call: TRBV2
clone_size: -
d_call: -
j_call: TRBJ2-7
cdr3_length: 15
cdr3_aa: CASSERRDTRYEQYF
cdr3_nt: TGTGCCAGCAGTGAACGCCGGGACACCCGCTACGAGCAGTACTTC

v_call: TRBV28
clone_size: -
d_call: TRBD1
j_call: TRBJ1-1
cdr3_length: 15
cdr3_aa: CASSLPGQGNTEAFF
cdr3_nt: TGTGCCAGCAGTTTACCTGGACAGGGGAACACTGAAGCTTTCTTT

v_call: TRBV5-6
clone_size: -
d_call: -
j_call: TRBJ1-5
cdr3_length: 14
cdr3_aa: CASSLRRGGQPQHF
cdr3_nt: TGTGCCAGCAGCTTGAGGAGGGGGGGGCAGCCCCAGCATTTT

v_call: TRBV2
clone_size: once
d_call: TRBD1
j_call: TRBJ1-4
cdr3_length: 16
cdr3_aa: CASRGQGLEDREKLFF
cdr3_nt: TGTGCCAGCAGGGGACAGGGCTTGGAAGATAGGGAAAAACTGTTTTTT

v_call: TRBV11-2
clone_size: -
d_call: TRBD2
j_call: TRBJ2-5
cdr3_length: 16
cdr3_aa: CASSFVRGGRQETQYF
cdr3_nt: TGTGCCAGCAGCTTCGTCCGGGGGGGGCGACAAGAGACCCAGTACTTC

v_call: TRBV2
clone_size: -
d_call: TRBD2
j_call: TRBJ2-3
cdr3_length: 18
cdr3_aa: CASRTRLAGGPRGDTQYF
cdr3_nt: TGTGCCAGCAGAACTAGACTAGCGGGAGGGCCACGGGGGGATACGCAGTATTTT

v_call: TRBV6-5
clone_size: -
d_call: -
j_call: TRBJ1-1
cdr3_length: 14
cdr3_aa: CASRDTAGDTEAFF
cdr3_nt: TGTGCCAGCAGGGACACCGCAGGGGACACTGAAGCTTTCTTT

v_call: TRBV12-5
clone_size: -
d_call: TRBD2
j_call: TRBJ2-2
cdr3_length: 16
cdr3_aa: CASGFVGLAGSGELFF
cdr3_nt: TGTGCTAGTGGTTTCGTAGGACTAGCGGGATCCGGGGAGCTGTTTTTT

v_call: TRBV14
clone_size: -
d_call: -
j_call: TRBJ2-7
cdr3_length: 11
cdr3_aa: CASSRGYEQYF
cdr3_nt: TGTGCCAGCTCCCGAGGATACGAGCAGTACTTC

v_call: TRBV19
clone_size: -
d_call: TRBD1
j_call: TRBJ1-4
cdr3_length: 14
cdr3_aa: CASSVTGAGEKLFF
cdr3_nt: TGTGCCAGTAGCGTAACAGGGGCCGGTGAAAAACTGTTTTTT

v_call: TRBV5-1
clone_size: -
d_call: TRBD1
j_call: TRBJ1-2
cdr3_length: 12
cdr3_aa: CASKDRADGYTF
cdr3_nt: TGCGCCAGCAAGGACAGGGCGGATGGCTACACCTTC

v_call: TRBV4-1
clone_size: -
d_call: TRBD2
j_call: TRBJ2-1
cdr3_length: 16
cdr3_aa: CASSQGRTSNDNEQFF
cdr3_nt: TGCGCCAGCAGCCAAGGGAGGACTAGTAACGACAATGAGCAGTTCTTC

v_call: TRBV19
clone_size: -
d_call: TRBD1
j_call: TRBJ2-1
cdr3_length: 16
cdr3_aa: CASSIRDRGVRNEQFF
cdr3_nt: TGTGCCAGTAGTATACGGGACAGGGGGGTACGGAATGAGCAGTTCTTC

v_call: TRBV6-4
clone_size: -
d_call: -
j_call: TRBJ2-3
cdr3_length: 14
cdr3_aa: CASSAGGGPDTQYF
cdr3_nt: TGTGCCAGCAGTGCGGGGGGCGGCCCAGATACGCAGTATTTT

v_call: TRBV6-5
clone_size: -
d_call: TRBD2
j_call: TRBJ2-1
cdr3_length: 14
cdr3_aa: CASSLSGSYNEQFF
cdr3_nt: TGTGCCAGCAGCCTTAGCGGGTCTTACAATGAGCAGTTCTTC

v_call: TRBV6-4
clone_size: -
d_call: TRBD1
j_call: TRBJ2-1
cdr3_length: 14
cdr3_aa: CATKLDRERDEQFF
cdr3_nt: TGTGCCACCAAGTTGGACAGGGAGAGGGATGAGCAGTTCTTC

v_call: TRBV29-1
clone_size: -
d_call: TRBD1
j_call: TRBJ1-3
cdr3_length: 15
cdr3_aa: CSVSGQGSGGNTIYF
cdr3_nt: TGCAGCGTTTCCGGACAGGGGAGCGGTGGAAACACCATATATTTT

v_call: TRBV9
clone_size: -
d_call: TRBD1
j_call: TRBJ2-7
cdr3_length: 15
cdr3_aa: CASSVGDRVSYEQYF
cdr3_nt: TGTGCCAGCAGCGTAGGGGACAGGGTCTCCTACGAGCAGTACTTC

v_call: TRBV27
clone_size: once
d_call: -
j_call: TRBJ1-5
cdr3_length: 14
cdr3_aa: CASSLGGGDQPQHF
cdr3_nt: TGTGCCAGCAGTTTAGGCGGTGGCGATCAGCCCCAGCATTTT

v_call: TRBV21-1
clone_size: -
d_call: -
j_call: TRBJ1-4
cdr3_length: 17
cdr3_aa: CASSSRGGVETNEKLFF
cdr3_nt: TGTGCCAGCAGCTCAAGGGGCGGGGTTGAGACTAATGAAAAACTGTTTTTT

v_call: TRBV7-2
clone_size: once
d_call: TRBD2
j_call: TRBJ2-1
cdr3_length: 15
cdr3_aa: CASSSGLAVYNEQFF
cdr3_nt: TGTGCCAGCAGCTCGGGACTAGCGGTTTACAATGAGCAGTTCTTC

v_call: TRBV11-2
clone_size: -
d_call: -
j_call: TRBJ2-1
cdr3_length: 15
cdr3_aa: CASSSERGSYNEQFF
cdr3_nt: TGTGCCAGCAGCTCCGAGAGGGGGTCCTACAATGAGCAGTTCTTC

v_call: TRBV10-3
clone_size: -
d_call: -
j_call: TRBJ1-2
cdr3_length: 13
cdr3_aa: CAISDQQGYGYTF
cdr3_nt: TGTGCCATCAGTGATCAACAGGGCTATGGCTACACCTTC

v_call: TRBV28
clone_size: -
d_call: TRBD1
j_call: TRBJ1-5
cdr3_length: 16
cdr3_aa: CASSYLTGTYNQPQHF
cdr3_nt: TGTGCCAGCAGTTATCTGACAGGGACCTATAATCAGCCCCAGCATTTT

v_call: TRBV5-4
clone_size: -
d_call: -
j_call: TRBJ2-1
cdr3_length: 15
cdr3_aa: CASSGPELAYNEQFF
cdr3_nt: TGTGCCAGCAGCGGTCCGGAACTAGCCTACAATGAGCAGTTCTTC

v_call: TRBV7-9
clone_size: once
d_call: TRBD1
j_call: TRBJ1-2
cdr3_length: 12
cdr3_aa: CASRGQHYGYTF
cdr3_nt: TGTGCCAGCAGGGGACAGCACTATGGCTACACCTTC

v_call: TRBV29-1
clone_size: -
d_call: -
j_call: TRBJ1-4
cdr3_length: 13
cdr3_aa: CSVMGKGGEKLFF
cdr3_nt: TGCAGCGTGATGGGGAAGGGAGGTGAAAAACTGTTTTTT

v_call: TRBV30
clone_size: -
d_call: TRBD1
j_call: TRBJ1-2
cdr3_length: 15
cdr3_aa: CAWSVSSTGGNGYTF
cdr3_nt: TGTGCCTGGAGTGTATCTAGTACAGGGGGTAACGGCTACACCTTC

v_call: TRBV25-1
clone_size: -
d_call: TRBD2
j_call: TRBJ2-1
cdr3_length: 15
cdr3_aa: CASSPRDYAAYEQFF
cdr3_nt: TGTGCCAGCAGTCCCCGGGACTATGCGGCGTATGAGCAGTTCTTC

v_call: TRBV6-1
clone_size: -
d_call: -
j_call: TRBJ2-7
cdr3_length: 15
cdr3_aa: CASSPAFSGLYEQYF
cdr3_nt: TGTGCCAGCAGCCCGGCTTTTAGCGGTTTGTACGAGCAGTACTTC

v_call: TRBV10-1
clone_size: -
d_call: -
j_call: TRBJ1-1
cdr3_length: 10
cdr3_aa: CARPWAEAFF
cdr3_nt: TGCGCCAGACCCTGGGCCGAAGCTTTCTTT

v_call: TRBV4-1
clone_size: few
d_call: -
j_call: TRBJ1-2
cdr3_length: 13
cdr3_aa: CASSPAGGYGYTF
cdr3_nt: TGCGCCAGCAGCCCGGCCGGGGGATATGGCTACACCTTC

v_call: TRBV2
clone_size: -
d_call: -
j_call: TRBJ2-5
cdr3_length: 14
cdr3_aa: CASSPGASGETQYF
cdr3_nt: TGTGCCAGCAGCCCTGGGGCTAGTGGAGAGACCCAGTACTTC

v_call: TRBV2
clone_size: once
d_call: -
j_call: TRBJ2-1
cdr3_length: 15
cdr3_aa: CASSERGLWGNEQFF
cdr3_nt: TGTGCCAGCAGTGAAAGGGGGTTGTGGGGCAATGAGCAGTTCTTC

v_call: TRBV9
clone_size: -
d_call: TRBD2
j_call: TRBJ2-3
cdr3_length: 15
cdr3_aa: CASSARGGVTDTQYF
cdr3_nt: TGTGCCAGCAGCGCCCGGGGGGGGGTCACAGATACGCAGTATTTT

v_call: TRBV6-4
clone_size: -
d_call: -
j_call: TRBJ2-7
cdr3_length: 14
cdr3_aa: CASSEAGTAYEQYF
cdr3_nt: TGTGCCAGCAGTGAGGCGGGGACGGCGTACGAGCAGTACTTC

v_call: TRBV28
clone_size: -
d_call: -
j_call: TRBJ2-1
cdr3_length: 14
cdr3_aa: CASSLATSANEQFF
cdr3_nt: TGTGCCAGCAGTTTAGCGACTTCGGCGAATGAGCAGTTCTTC

v_call: TRBV7-6
clone_size: -
d_call: -
j_call: TRBJ2-6
cdr3_length: 17
cdr3_aa: CASSLGGTSSGANVLTF
cdr3_nt: TGTGCCAGCAGCTTAGGTGGGACAAGCTCTGGGGCCAACGTCCTGACTTTC

v_call: TRBV6-5
clone_size: -
d_call: -
j_call: TRBJ2-7
cdr3_length: 11
cdr3_aa: CASAVRDEQYF
cdr3_nt: TGTGCCAGCGCGGTGCGAGACGAGCAGTACTTC

v_call: TRBV2
clone_size: -
d_call: -
j_call: TRBJ1-2
cdr3_length: 15
cdr3_aa: CASSDVTTGGYGYTF
cdr3_nt: TGTGCCAGCAGCGACGTCACAACGGGGGGATATGGCTACACCTTC

v_call: TRBV6-1
clone_size: -
d_call: -
j_call: TRBJ1-5
cdr3_length: 15
cdr3_aa: CASSEAPQGSQPQHF
cdr3_nt: TGTGCCAGCAGTGAAGCTCCACAGGGAAGTCAGCCCCAGCATTTT

v_call: TRBV10-2
clone_size: -
d_call: -
j_call: TRBJ1-2
cdr3_length: 15
cdr3_aa: CASSLGGAGNYGYTF
cdr3_nt: TGCGCCAGCAGCCTGGGGGGGGCGGGGAACTATGGCTACACCTTC

v_call: TRBV7-3
clone_size: -
d_call: TRBD2
j_call: TRBJ2-2
cdr3_length: 16
cdr3_aa: CASSLSLAGITGELFF
cdr3_nt: TGTGCCAGCAGCTTAAGTCTAGCGGGCATCACCGGGGAGCTGTTTTTT

v_call: TRBV6-5
clone_size: -
d_call: -
j_call: TRBJ2-3
cdr3_length: 15
cdr3_aa: CASSMKREMTDTQYF
cdr3_nt: TGTGCCAGCAGTATGAAAAGGGAGATGACAGATACGCAGTATTTT

v_call: TRBV7-8
clone_size: -
d_call: -
j_call: TRBJ2-1
cdr3_length: 16
cdr3_aa: CASSYRAGSSYNEQFF
cdr3_nt: TGTGCCAGCAGCTACCGGGCGGGGAGCTCCTACAATGAGCAGTTCTTC

v_call: TRBV5-4
clone_size: -
d_call: -
j_call: TRBJ2-2
cdr3_length: 15
cdr3_aa: CASSLVGVTTGELFF
cdr3_nt: TGTGCCAGCAGCTTGGTCGGGGTGACCACCGGGGAGCTGTTTTTT